The following is a T cell receptor beta chain sequence with its context. No cognate antigen has been identified for it. Base qualities are not at hand, and no much larger clone is one base apart. This sample is drawn from a study of identifying expanded T cells in peripheral blood (dated by TCRdb to 2018 to 2020). With regard to the full study: Technical replicates were generated by sequencing separate aliquots of the same genomic DNA pool, and four replicates were compared pairwise.

No immune events, such as infections, were documented for the healthy donors during the collection period. Blood repertoires from healthy donors were used as a training cohort for calibrating time-dependent variance in a beta-binomial model of differential abundance of T-cell clones. The training cohort included around ten healthy donors, of whom 3 were female and 7 were male. An age range of roughly 29 to 65 years, with an average of about 45 years, was recorded for the donors. Whole blood from each healthy donor was obtained from a commercial supplier and was collected at three time points 2 to 3 weeks apart. Genomic DNA was extracted from unsorted whole blood for immunosequencing. TCRbeta CDR3 regions were profiled with the immunoSEQ Assay using bias-controlled multiplex PCR amplification of genomic DNA. In the paper's pipeline: The absolute abundance of each unique TCRbeta CDR3 region was quantified after sequences were collapsed and filtered. Differential abundance was assessed using a binomial (Fisher-equivalent) model and a beta-binomial model in which time-dependent variance fitted from healthy donors was added. Any clone with fewer than 5 combined templates was excluded, and a clone was called differentially abundant if its Benjamini-Hochberg FDR was below 0.01. In the beta-binomial model, variance was expressed as a function of the total template count across the two samples, in the form v = (b*log(k)+a)^2. Sourced from immuneACCESS, this table was stored by TCRdb with only in-frame sequences that have V and J called. A share of the clones is absent; for the studies checked, an unresolved V gene accounts for under half, and the remainder has no known explanation. That table furnishes V, J and clone size, whereas the DNA furnished D and trimming. This sample has about 80,000 clones in its table, and 88% of those were observed once. The ten largest clones add up to roughly 19% of the sample.

The research as a whole found: Variance in clone template counts between roughly 2-week samples significantly increased with total template count across all healthy donors. The binomial model flagged about 1.2 differentially abundant clones between technical replicates, compared with roughly 17 over around two weeks and roughly 19 over about 4 weeks. It was expected by the authors that biological variance in healthy repertoires might increase further over much longer intervals, such as months to years. Both the number of clones called differentially abundant and the false-positive rate were significantly reduced by the beta-binomial model across all healthy-donor time intervals.

Sequenced input: blood. This clonotype was sampled from a person aged 18-70 years in good health.

The CDR3 region has the sequence CAISGSGYGYTF. The nucleotide sequence is given as TGTGCCATTTCCGGGAGTGGCTATGGCTACACCTTC. The chain couples TRBV7-8 to TRBJ1-2, with no D gene named confidently. CDR1 SGHVS and CDR2 FQNEAQ were looked up in the germline V gene. Inclusive of the bounding cysteine and phenylalanine, the CDR3 is 12 residues long. This entry keeps only the CDR3 DNA: 36 bases, framed from base 1. The junction shows trimming of 10 bases on V and 4 bases on J, plus 13 bases between the germline ends.